A selection of T cell receptor beta chains follows, all from one sample in a study of blood T cell repertoires in COVID-19. TCRdb's table, derived via immunoSEQ multiplex PCR, lists solely in-frame clones and lacks some. There are about 160,000 clones in the sample; around 85% occur only once, and 3% to 3.5% lies in the top ten. The material sequenced was peripheral blood. The receptors here all came from a human donor with acute or convalescent COVID-19. The donor label of this sample is uncertain. The CDR3 runs from the conserved cysteine through the conserved F or W. The D gene is left open where the match is weak. Clone sizes are given selectively: once, few, many, or a class where the clone is expanded.

>.|.|TRBJ1-5|TRBV19
TGTGCCAGTAGTCCCAGGATGAATAGCAATCAGCCCCAGCATTTT
CASSPRMNSNQPQHF
>.|.|TRBJ2-7|TRBV5-5
TGTGCCAGCAGCTCCGTTAGCCGCTCCTACGAGCAGTACTTC
CASSSVSRSYEQYF
>.|TRBD2|TRBJ2-3|TRBV9
TGTGCCAGCAGCGCCGGGACTAGCGGGGGGGTCAGAGATACGCAGTATTTT
CASSAGTSGGVRDTQYF
>.|TRBD2|TRBJ2-1|TRBV4-2
TGTGCCAGCAGCCAAGATACTAGCGGGGGGGTCTCTAATTACAATGAGCAGTTCTTC
CASSQDTSGGVSNYNEQFF
>.|TRBD1|TRBJ1-3|TRBV3-1/TRBV3-2
TGTGCCAGCAGCGGCGGGACAGCCTCTGGAAACACCATATATTTT
CASSGGTASGNTIYF
>once|TRBD1|TRBJ1-1|TRBV30
TGTGCCTGGAGGTTACGGGACAGGGTGAACACTGAAGCTTTCTTT
CAWRLRDRVNTEAFF
>.|TRBD1|TRBJ2-7|TRBV30
TGTGCCTGGACCTTCCGACAGGGGAGTATGTACGAGCAGTACTTC
CAWTFRQGSMYEQYF
>.|.|TRBJ1-1|TRBV18
TGTGCCAGCTCTTACGGGGGGGGAACTGAAGCTTTCTTT
CASSYGGGTEAFF
>.|TRBD1|TRBJ2-7|TRBV5-4
TGTGCCAGCAGCCCCACTCCGGGACAGGGGAACTACGAGCAGTACTTC
CASSPTPGQGNYEQYF
>.|.|TRBJ2-3|TRBV11-3
TGTGCCAGCAGCTCTCCCCTGCTGCGGCGGGGCTCAGATACGCAGTATTTT
CASSSPLLRRGSDTQYF
>.|.|TRBJ1-5|TRBV2
TGTGCCAGCAGTAATCGGGGATTGACAAATCAGCCCCAGCATTTT
CASSNRGLTNQPQHF
>once|.|TRBJ2-7|TRBV3-1/TRBV3-2
TGTGCCAGCAGCCAACTTCCCCAGAGGACCTACGAGCAGTACTTC
CASSQLPQRTYEQYF
>.|.|TRBJ1-4|TRBV5-4
TGTGCCAGCAGCTTGAAGGGGGGGGAAAAACTGTTTTTT
CASSLKGGEKLFF
>.|.|TRBJ1-5|TRBV2
TGTGCCAGCAGTGCACAGATTAGCAATCAGCCCCAGCATTTT
CASSAQISNQPQHF
>.|.|TRBJ1-5|TRBV4-3
TGCGCCAGCAGCCAAGACAGTCAGTATAGCAATCAGCCCCAGCATTTT
CASSQDSQYSNQPQHF
>.|.|TRBJ1-2|TRBV4-3
TGCGCCAGCAGCCAAGATTCGATGGAGGGCATAGTTTACGGCTACACCTTC
CASSQDSMEGIVYGYTF
>.|TRBD2|TRBJ2-3|TRBV4-3
TGCGCCAGCAGCCGCGGGACTAGCGGGCGAAGGAGGACAGATACGCAGTATTTT
CASSRGTSGRRRTDTQYF
>.|TRBD1|TRBJ1-1|TRBV12-5
TGTGCTACTTCTGGACAGGTTAACACTGAAGCTTTCTTT
CATSGQVNTEAFF
>.|.|TRBJ2-7|TRBV7-8
TGTGCCAGCAGCTTAGGCAGTCTCTCCTACGAGCAGTACTTC
CASSLGSLSYEQYF
>.|TRBD1|TRBJ1-2|TRBV3-1/TRBV3-2
TGTGCCAGCAGCCAAGATAGGGGGCTAGTTGGCTACACCTTC
CASSQDRGLVGYTF
>.|.|TRBJ1-1|TRBV9
TGTGCCAGCAGCGTAGGGAGGGGTCCGAACACTGAAGCTTTCTTT
CASSVGRGPNTEAFF
>.|TRBD1|TRBJ1-1|TRBV10-3
TGTGCCACCCTCCCGACAGGGGACACTGAAGCTTTCTTT
CATLPTGDTEAFF
>.|.|TRBJ2-7|TRBV6-5
TGTGCCAGCAGACCCGGACAGAACTCCTACGAGCAGTACTTC
CASRPGQNSYEQYF
>once|TRBD1|TRBJ1-6|TRBV5-1
TGCGCCAGCAGCCCCGGACAGGGGACTTCACCCCTCCACTTT
CASSPGQGTSPLHF
>few|.|TRBJ1-2|TRBV30
TGTGCCTGGAGCTATATAGGCACGAGGAACTATGGCTACACCTTC
CAWSYIGTRNYGYTF
>.|.|TRBJ1-4|TRBV27
TGTGCCAGCAGTTCCGGAGATTTTAGAAGGGAAAAACTGTTTTTT
CASSSGDFRREKLFF
>.|TRBD1|TRBJ2-1|TRBV12-5
TGTGCTAGTGGTTTGGTATACGGAAACACAGGGGTCCGGAGCTCCTACAATGAGCAGTTCTTC
CASGLVYGNTGVRSSYNEQFF
>.|.|TRBJ1-6|TRBV6-5
TGTGCCAGCAGTTACTCAGGGAGGAAGGCTTCACCCCTCCACTTT
CASSYSGRKASPLHF
>.|TRBD1|TRBJ2-7|TRBV27
TGTGCCACCCAGGGACAGGGGTTCTACGAGCAGTACTTC
CATQGQGFYEQYF
>.|.|TRBJ1-1|TRBV5-1
TGCGCCAGCAGCTTGGAAGGACTTAGGAACACTGAAGCTTTCTTT
CASSLEGLRNTEAFF
>.|.|TRBJ1-3|TRBV3-1/TRBV3-2
TGTGCCAGCAGCCAAGAAGGGGGGCGGGGGAACACCATATATTTT
CASSQEGGRGNTIYF
>.|.|TRBJ2-1|TRBV28
TGTGCCAGCACGGGGACACTTCACAATGAGCAGTTCTTC
CASTGTLHNEQFF
>.|TRBD1|TRBJ1-6|TRBV7-2
TGTGCCAGCAGCATTAGAGGGACAGGGGGTACGAATTCACCCCTCCACTTT
CASSIRGTGGTNSPLHF
>few|TRBD1|TRBJ1-6|TRBV13
TGTGCCAGCAGCTTACGGCAGGGGGCCTGGGTTGGGAATTCACCCCTCCACTTT
CASSLRQGAWVGNSPLHF
>.|TRBD1|TRBJ1-4|TRBV28
TGTGCCAGCAGTATCGACAGGGATATTGCAACTAATGAAAAACTGTTTTTT
CASSIDRDIATNEKLFF
>.|.|TRBJ1-2|TRBV21-1
TGTGCCAGCGACCCGGACAGTTATGGCTACACCTTC
CASDPDSYGYTF
>.|.|TRBJ2-7|TRBV3-1/TRBV3-2
TGTGCCAGCAGCCAACGGGGGGCCCCTAGCTACGAGCAGTACTTC
CASSQRGAPSYEQYF